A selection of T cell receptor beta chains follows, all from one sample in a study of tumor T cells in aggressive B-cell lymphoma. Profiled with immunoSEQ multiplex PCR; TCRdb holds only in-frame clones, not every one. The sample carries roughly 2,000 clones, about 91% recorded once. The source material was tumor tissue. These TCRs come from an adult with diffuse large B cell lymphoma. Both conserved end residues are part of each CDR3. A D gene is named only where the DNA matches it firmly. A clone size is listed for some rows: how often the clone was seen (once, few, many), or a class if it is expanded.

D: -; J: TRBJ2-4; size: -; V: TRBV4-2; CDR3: CASSQDPLSRDTQGTKNIQYF; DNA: TGTGCCAGCAGCCAAGATCCGCTCTCCCGGGACACCCAGGGAACCAAAAACATTCAGTACTTC
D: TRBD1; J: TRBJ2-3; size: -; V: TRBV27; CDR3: CASSFLGQVSDTQYF; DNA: TGTGCCAGCAGTTTCCTCGGACAGGTCTCAGATACGCAGTATTTT
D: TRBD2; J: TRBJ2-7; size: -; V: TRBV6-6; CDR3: CASSYWTSGSYEQYF; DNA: TGTGCCAGCAGTTACTGGACTAGCGGCTCCTACGAGCAGTACTTC
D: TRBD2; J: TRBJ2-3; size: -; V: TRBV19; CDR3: CASSPGLAVTDTQYF; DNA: TGTGCCAGTAGCCCCGGGCTAGCGGTCACAGATACGCAGTATTTT
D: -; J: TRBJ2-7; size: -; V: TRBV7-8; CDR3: CASSLVRNEQYF; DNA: TGTGCCAGCAGCTTAGTGCGTAACGAGCAGTACTTC
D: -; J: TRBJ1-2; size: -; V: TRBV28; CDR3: CASRSRTDPYGYTF; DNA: TGTGCCAGCAGGAGCCGGACAGACCCTTATGGCTACACCTTC
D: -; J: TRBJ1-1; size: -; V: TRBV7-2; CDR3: CASSLGGGANTEAFF; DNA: TGTGCCAGCAGCTTAGGTGGAGGGGCGAACACTGAAGCTTTCTTT
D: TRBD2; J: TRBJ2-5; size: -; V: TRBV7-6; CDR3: CASSPRLAGGQETQYF; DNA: TGTGCCAGCAGCCCAAGACTAGCGGGGGGACAAGAGACCCAGTACTTC
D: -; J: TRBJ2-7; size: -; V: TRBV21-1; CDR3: CASSKDGRTSTYEQYF; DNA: TGTGCCAGCAGCAAAGATGGGAGGACTAGCACCTACGAGCAGTACTTC
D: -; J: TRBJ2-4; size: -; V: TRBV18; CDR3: CASSPGEPGNIQYF; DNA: TGTGCCAGCTCACCAGGAGAACCAGGGAACATTCAGTACTTC
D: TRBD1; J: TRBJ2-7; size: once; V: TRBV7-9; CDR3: CARRDRAYEQYF; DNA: TGTGCCAGGAGAGACAGGGCATACGAGCAGTACTTC
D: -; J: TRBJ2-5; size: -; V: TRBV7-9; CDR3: CASSFGPTVYQETQYF; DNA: TGTGCCAGCAGCTTTGGTCCGACAGTTTACCAAGAGACCCAGTACTTC
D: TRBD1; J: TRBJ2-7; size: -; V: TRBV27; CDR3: CASIGQGLLYF; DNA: TGTGCCAGCATCGGACAGGGTCTTCTCTACTTC